The 30 T cell receptor beta chains in this list originate from one sample, sequenced in a study of blood T cell repertoires in COVID-19. Only in-frame clones appear in the TCRdb table, and some are missing; sequencing was by immunoSEQ multiplex PCR. The sample contains about 74,000 clones, around three quarters of which appear only once. Sequencing was carried out using peripheral blood. Source of these receptors: a human donor in a cohort sampled during active COVID-19.

This clone came up once. The rearrangement links TRBV11-3 to TRBJ2-4; no firm D call. The germline CDR1 and CDR2 sequences are SGHNT and YENEEA. CDR3 length: 17 amino acids. V was shortened by 5 bases and J by 0 bases, with 17 bases between the two germline ends. The DNA for the CDR3 is TGTGCCAGCAGCCCACTACCGACCCCACTAGCCAAAAACATTCAGTACTTC. Protein: CASSPLPTPLAKNIQYF.

The chain carries TRBV6-5 and TRBJ1-2; 11 positions agree with TRBD1. CDR3 length: 15 residues. In germline, CDR1 is MNHEY, CDR2 SVGAGI. J lost 7 bases, V lost 2 bases, and 6 bases had no gene match. The CDR3 sequence: CASSYHGQGARGYTF. In nucleotides, the CDR3 is TGTGCCAGCAGTTACCACGGACAGGGGGCGCGTGGCTACACCTTC.

V usage is TRBV12-3 or TRBV12-4 and J usage is TRBJ1-1; weak D call: TRBD1 (6 bases). The CDR3 is 13 residues long. Trimming cost V 4 bases and J 3 bases, with 9 bases left between them. CDR3 DNA: TGTGCCAGCAGTTCTCAGGGGTACACTGAAGCTTTCTTT. Translation gives CASSSQGYTEAFF.

The chain is built from TRBV21-1 and TRBJ1-5. TRBV21-1 is shown as a pseudogene. This CDR3 spans 16 amino acids. CDR3 nucleotides: TGTGCCAGCAGCAAAGCAGAGGGCAGCCTAGGGCAGCCCCAGCATTTT. This gives the protein CASSKAEGSLGQPQHF.

The chain is built from TRBV10-2 and TRBJ2-7; TRBD1 aligns across 7 bases. CDR3 length: 14 residues. The J segment lost 5 bases and the V segment lost 5 bases, leaving 9 bases of the junction unmatched. Germline CDR1 and CDR2: WSHSY and SAAADI. CDR3 DNA sequence: TGCGCCAGCAGTCCGACAGGGTCGGGCCACGAGCAGTACTTC. This translates into CASSPTGSGHEQYF.

Only a few counts were recorded for this clone. V gene TRBV5-1 combines with J gene TRBJ1-1, with TRBD1 matching over 8 bases. V trimming: 4 bases; J trimming: 0 bases; junction bases outside the gene matches: 5. Looked up from germline, CDR1 is SGHRS and CDR2 is YFSETQ. CDR3 size: 15 residues. The CDR3 DNA sequence: TGCGCCAGCAGCGTGACAGGGGCTTTGAACACTGAAGCTTTCTTT. Its translation is CASSVTGALNTEAFF.

Here the CDR3 reads CAWSVWGESRGYTF. DNA for the CDR3: TGTGCCTGGAGTGTGTGGGGGGAGAGTAGGGGCTACACCTTC. The chain carries TRBV30 and TRBJ1-2; possible D gene TRBD1, 5 bases. Per germline, CDR1 GTSNPN and CDR2 SVGIG (reference sequence). The CDR3 covers 14 residues. Trimming cost V 0 bases and J 8 bases, with 16 bases left between them.

The chain's CDR3 is CASSFSSGRVHEQYF. Written as DNA, the CDR3 is TGTGCCAGCAGTTTCTCTAGCGGGAGGGTCCACGAGCAGTACTTC. V gene TRBV27 combines with J gene TRBJ2-7, with TRBD2 matching over 12 bases. Trimming at V came to 3 bases and at J to 5 bases, leaving 5 bases not matched to a gene. This CDR3 region has 15 residues. In germline, CDR1 is MNHEY, CDR2 SMNVEV (reference sequence).

This clone was detected only once. The rearrangement joins TRBV4-1 to TRBJ2-7; 10 bases line up with TRBD1. The CDR3 totals 17 residues. V lost 0 bases, J lost 3 bases, and 8 bases stayed unmatched. Germline V gene sequence: CDR1 MGHRA, CDR2 YSYEKL. DNA of the CDR3: TGCGCCAGCAGCCAAGAGGCCGGACAGGGGGGAGTCTACGAGCAGTACTTC. Encoded protein: CASSQEAGQGGVYEQYF.

The chain carries TRBV2 and TRBJ1-1; 7 bases map to TRBD1. The V segment lost 5 bases and the J segment 5 bases; nucleotides outside the gene matches: 8. The CDR3 is 14 residues long. Germline lookup yields CDR1 SNHLY and CDR2 FYNNEI. As DNA, the CDR3 is TGTGCCAGCAGTCTGGGTACAGGGGCTACTGAAGCTTTCTTT. The encoded protein is CASSLGTGATEAFF.

This chain joins TRBV5-5 and TRBJ2-7; 10 positions agree with TRBD1. The CDR3 extends over 15 amino acids. The V segment lost 4 bases and the J segment 5 bases; nucleotides outside the gene matches: 9. From germline, CDR1 is SGHKS and CDR2 YYEKEE (reference sequence). The CDR3 reads CASSLPDRGLNEQYF. Here the CDR3 DNA reads TGTGCCAGCAGCCTCCCCGACAGGGGGCTCAACGAGCAGTACTTC.

This clone was seen a handful of times. The genes are TRBV7-9 and TRBJ1-4, with 8 bases lining up with TRBD1. The length of the CDR3 is 15 residues. V was clipped by 5 bases and J by 5 bases; unmatched bases: 7. Germline assignment: CDR1 SEHNR and CDR2 FQNEAQ (reference sequence). This chain's CDR3 is CASSPDRGQNEKLFF. The CDR3 DNA reads as TGTGCCAGCAGCCCAGACAGGGGACAGAATGAAAAACTGTTTTTT.

The rearrangement links TRBV11-2 to TRBJ2-3, with a possible D match to TRBD1 (5 bases). This CDR3 is 12 amino acids long. The V and J ends lost 4 bases and 10 bases respectively, with 12 bases between them. Germline CDR1 SGHAT, CDR2 FQNNGV. The CDR3 DNA is TGTGCCAGCAGCTCCGAGAAGGGGTCGCAGTATTTT. Translation: CASSSEKGSQYF.

The sample holds one count of this clone. Sequence at one end of the junction differs from germline and may be a read error. The CDR3 bases are TGTGCCAGCAGTGATAGGGGGCGCCAAGGGACCCAGTACTTC. Protein sequence: CASSDRGRQGTQYF. The chain uses TRBV25-1 and TRBJ2-5; 7 positions match TRBD1. CDR1 is MGHDK, CDR2 SYGVNS, per germline. The length of the CDR3 is 14 residues.

This clone was observed a handful of times. The rearrangement links TRBV18 to TRBJ2-1, with 14 bases matching TRBD2. The CDR3 length is 17 residues. V lost 4 bases and J lost 9; bases outside the gene matches: 11. Germline CDR1 reads KGHSH; CDR2 reads LQKENI. The CDR3 loop is CASSLGTSGRVGAEQFF. CDR3 coding DNA: TGTGCCAGCTCACTGGGGACTAGCGGGAGAGTGGGGGCTGAGCAGTTCTTC. The complete variable domain, with remaining parts taken from reference TRBV18 and TRBJ2-1, reads NAGVMQNPRHLVRRRGQEARLRCSPMKGHSHVYWYRQLPEEGLKFMVYLQKENIIDESGMPKERFSAEFPKEGPSILRIQQVVRGDSAAYFCASSLGTSGRVGAEQFFGPGTRLTVL.

The chain uses TRBV30 and TRBJ2-5; D gene unclear. This CDR3 is built from 11 residues. V shed 4 bases and J shed 5 bases, with 8 bases lying between them. From germline, CDR1 is GTSNPN and CDR2 SVGIG (reference sequence). The CDR3 protein is CAWTLRETQYF. The CDR3 region has the DNA TGTGCCTGGACGTTGCGGGAGACCCAGTACTTC.

The chain couples TRBV15 to TRBJ1-1, with D possibly being TRBD1 (6 bases). The CDR3 loop spans 15 amino acids. Trimming took off 3 bases at V and 0 bases at J, with 11 bases between the two ends. Germline assignment: CDR1 LNHNV and CDR2 YYDKDF (reference sequence). This CDR3 is CATSRDGQMNTEAFF. CDR3 coding DNA: TGTGCCACCAGCAGGGATGGACAGATGAACACTGAAGCTTTCTTT.

This clone has a handful of counts. The chain joins TRBV20-1 to TRBJ2-7; 7 bases align to TRBD1. The ends lost 6 bases at V and 0 bases at J; junction bases unmatched: 14. This CDR3 is 16 amino acids long. Germline CDR1 is DFQATT and CDR2 is SNEGSKA (reference sequence). This chain's CDR3 is CSASQPTGDSSYEQYF. The CDR3, as DNA: TGCAGTGCGAGTCAGCCTACAGGGGACAGCTCCTACGAGCAGTACTTC.

The chain is built from TRBV6-2 or TRBV6-3 and TRBJ1-1; D uncertain. V was pared by 6 bases and J by 0 bases, with 8 bases between. The CDR3 covers 13 residues. Germline V gene sequence: CDR1 MNHEY, CDR2 SVGEGT. The CDR3 DNA reads TGTGCCAGCAGCTCCACAGTGAACACTGAAGCTTTCTTT. Its protein product is CASSSTVNTEAFF.

As to this clone: The germline gene is not matched at one end of the junction; a read error may be the cause. The chain links TRBV7-7 to TRBJ2-5; a possible D gene is TRBD2 (6 bases). CDR1 and CDR2 (germline): SSHAT, FNYEAQ (reference sequence). The CDR3 spans 16 residues. The CDR3 loop reads CASSLERLSGQETQYF. The CDR3, as DNA: TGTGCTAGCAGCTTAGAAAGGCTTAGCGGCCAAGAGACCCAGTACTTC.

The V call is TRBV28, the J call TRBJ2-1, with 7 positions matching TRBD1. Looked up from germline, CDR1 is MDHEN and CDR2 is SYDVKM. The trim removed 6 bases at V and 10 bases at J, leaving 9 bases unmatched. The CDR3 is 13 residues long. CDR3 residues: CASSSGQFNEQFF. The CDR3 DNA reads as TGTGCCAGCAGCTCGGGACAGTTCAACGAGCAGTTCTTC.

This chain connects TRBV12-2 to TRBJ2-1; TRBD2, the D gene given by the table, was not confirmed from the DNA. TRBV12-2 is annotated as a pseudogene. This CDR3 is 13 amino acids long. Here the CDR3 reads CASRLEEREGQFF. CDR3 DNA sequence: TGTGCAAGTCGCTTAGAGGAGCGGGAGGGTCAGTTCTTC.

The gene calls are TRBV30 and TRBJ2-7, with 8 bases that match TRBD1. This CDR3 is built from 15 residues. CDR1 is GTSNPN and CDR2 is SVGIG in the germline V gene (reference sequence). V lost 3 bases, J lost 4 bases, and 11 bases stayed unmatched. CDR3 sequence: CAWRKPRQGNYEQYF. The CDR3 DNA reads TGTGCCTGGAGAAAGCCGCGACAGGGGAATTACGAGCAGTACTTC.

The CDR3 is CASSSLQGPTGKQYF. The CDR3 DNA follows: TGTGCCAGCAGCTCCCTACAGGGACCTACGGGGAAGCAGTACTTC. This rearrangement joins TRBV7-6 to TRBJ2-7, with D possibly TRBD1 on 6 matching bases. The CDR3 is 15 amino acids. The germline gives CDR1 SGHVS, CDR2 FNYEAQ. V was clipped by 4 bases and J by 8 bases, with 21 bases between them.

The sample holds many counts of this clone. This chain connects TRBV4-2 to TRBJ1-4, with unresolved D. Trimming shortened V by 0 bases and J by 4 bases, and 15 bases separated the two germline ends. This CDR3 has 17 residues. Germline CDR1 LGHNA, CDR2 YNFKEQ. CDR3 amino acids: CASSQDLPARLNEKLFF. The DNA for the CDR3 is TGTGCCAGCAGCCAAGATCTGCCGGCCAGACTTAATGAAAAACTGTTTTTT.

This chain joins TRBV28 and TRBJ1-1; possibly TRBD1 for D (5 bases). There are 13 residues in the CDR3. Per germline, CDR1 MDHEN and CDR2 SYDVKM. The V gene lost 7 bases and the J gene lost 5 bases, with 14 bases spanning the gap. CDR3 sequence reads: CASTLRGGTEAFF. The CDR3 nucleotides read TGTGCCAGCACCTTAAGGGGTGGTACTGAAGCTTTCTTT.

This clone occurred a few times. The chain is built from TRBV7-9 and TRBJ2-5, with 13 bases aligning to TRBD2. Trimming at V came to 5 bases and at J to 1 base, leaving 10 bases not matched to a gene. Germline values: CDR1 SEHNR, CDR2 FQNEAQ (reference sequence). The CDR3 spans 18 residues. CDR3 sequence: CASSRTLLAGGLQETQYF. The CDR3 bases are TGTGCCAGCAGCCGAACACTACTAGCGGGAGGGCTCCAAGAGACCCAGTACTTC.

V is TRBV5-8 and J is TRBJ1-5; no firm D call. Trimming stripped 4 bases from V and 5 bases from J, with 16 bases between. The CDR3 has 15 amino acids. Looked up from germline, CDR1 is SGHTS and CDR2 is YDEGEE. The CDR3 DNA sequence: TGTGCCAGCAGCCCCTCGGGGAGGCTCTATCAGCCCCAGCATTTT. Its translation is CASSPSGRLYQPQHF.

In its sample, this clone was seen once. The rearrangement links TRBV6-5 to TRBJ1-1; D might be TRBD1 (6 bases). The CDR3 totals 15 residues. Trimming removed 5 bases at V and 5 bases at J, with 18 bases between. The germline V gene encodes CDR1 MNHEY and CDR2 SVGAGI. This chain's CDR3 is CASSPRQALRTEAFF. CDR3 DNA: TGTGCCAGCAGTCCCCGACAGGCCTTGAGGACTGAAGCTTTCTTT.

This chain joins TRBV27 and TRBJ1-1; no clear D. Germline V gene sequence: CDR1 MNHEY, CDR2 SMNVEV (reference sequence). This CDR3 region has 15 residues. The V and J ends lost 2 bases and 1 base respectively, with 11 bases between them. For the CDR3, the DNA is TGTGCCAGCAGTTTACTCTGGTCGGGGAACACTGAAGCTTTCTTT. Amino acids: CASSLLWSGNTEAFF.